The 17 T cell receptor beta chains in this list originate from one sample, sequenced in a study of cytomegalovirus exposure and HLA in healthy donors. TCRdb keeps only in-frame clones here, not all; method: immunoSEQ multiplex PCR. The sample contains a few hundred thousand clones, about 90% of which appear only once. The sequencing sample was made of PBMCs. The receptors shown here come from a man younger than 30 in good health and CMV-seropositive.

CDR3 loop: CASSLGRTATYEQYF. In nucleotides, the CDR3 is TGCGCCAGCAGCTTGGGGAGGACAGCGACCTACGAGCAGTACTTC. The gene calls are TRBV5-1 and TRBJ2-7; TRBD1 is a possible D gene (6 bases). The germline V gene has CDR1 SGHRS and CDR2 YFSETQ. V shed 0 bases and J shed 2 bases, with 12 bases lying between them. The CDR3 contains 15 residues.

This CDR3 reads CASSQDGASGRNIQYF. The CDR3 nucleotides read TGCGCCAGCAGCCAAGATGGGGCCAGCGGGAGAAACATTCAGTACTTC. V usage is TRBV4-1 and J usage is TRBJ2-4, with 8 nucleotides matching TRBD2. The germline V gene has CDR1 MGHRA and CDR2 YSYEKL. The CDR3 is 16 amino acids. The V gene end was trimmed by 0 bases and the J gene end by 6 bases; junction bases not matched to a gene: 7.

The genes are TRBV5-1 and TRBJ1-1; D remains ambiguous. V was cut by 1 base and J by 3 bases, with 13 bases left in between. Germline CDR1 reads SGHRS; CDR2 reads YFSETQ. The length of the CDR3 is 15 residues. The CDR3 is CASSLSRTADTEAFF. CDR3 coding DNA: TGCGCCAGCAGCTTGAGTAGGACGGCCGACACTGAAGCTTTCTTT.

This clone was found a few times. Other DNA sequences in this sample translate to the same CDR3. The rearrangement uses TRBV6-6 and TRBJ1-5; TRBD1 might be the D (5 bases). The CDR3 contains 14 residues. Germline CDR1 reads MNHNY; CDR2 reads SVGAGI (reference sequence). The germline V and J ends were trimmed by 2 bases and 3 bases, with 8 bases remaining between them. In nucleotides, the CDR3 is TGTGCCAGCAGTTACGGGGGATCCAATCAGCCCCAGCATTTT. Amino acid sequence: CASSYGGSNQPQHF.

The chain combines TRBV15 with TRBJ2-7, with a tentative D call TRBD2 (5 bases). CDR1 and CDR2 (germline): LNHNV, YYDKDF (reference sequence). Between the trimmed V and J ends, which lost 0 bases and 3 bases, there was a span of 6 bases. CDR3 length: 13 amino acids. CDR3 in amino acids: CATSRERVYEQYF. The CDR3 DNA is TGTGCCACCAGCAGAGAGAGGGTCTACGAGCAGTACTTC.

The V call is TRBV10-3, the J call TRBJ2-5; D may be TRBD1 or TRBD2 (5 bases each). This CDR3 is 17 amino acids long. CDR1 is ENHRY and CDR2 is SYGVKD in the germline V gene. Trimming took off 2 bases at V and 4 bases at J, with 20 bases between the two ends. In DNA form, the CDR3 reads TGTGCCATCAGTGAGCCCTACGGTGTAGGGGCGGGAGAGACCCAGTACTTC. Encoded protein: CAISEPYGVGAGETQYF.

The rearrangement links TRBV2 to TRBJ2-3; maybe TRBD1 (5 bases). With 6 bases removed from V and 2 bases from J, the gap between germline ends came to 12 bases. CDR3 length: 14 residues. Per the germline V gene, CDR1 is SNHLY and CDR2 is FYNNEI. CDR3 sequence (DNA): TGTGCCAGCAGGGGGCTGTTTTCCACAGATACGCAGTATTTT. Its translation: CASRGLFSTDTQYF.

This clone was seen only once. V and J are TRBV27 and TRBJ2-7; D unresolved. CDR3 length: 13 residues. The V gene's germline CDR1 is MNHEY and CDR2 SMNVEV (reference sequence). V was clipped by 5 bases and J by 5 bases, with 13 bases between them. The CDR3 sequence: CASSLSRVHEQYF. The CDR3, as DNA: TGTGCCAGCAGTCTGTCGCGAGTCCACGAGCAGTACTTC.

Remarks on this clone: The germline gene is not matched at one end of the junction; a read error may be the cause. This sequence joins TRBV27 and TRBJ2-7, with TRBD2 identical over 7 bases. Germline V gene data show CDR1 as MNHEY and CDR2 as SMNVEV (reference sequence). This CDR3 contains 18 residues. CDR3 sequence (DNA): TGTGCCAGCAGTTTATCGTTTGAGACTAGCCGCTTCTCCCACGAGCAGTACTTC. Translation: CASSLSFETSRFSHEQYF.

The chain joins TRBV25-1 to TRBJ2-2; D is perhaps TRBD2 (5 bases). There are 16 residues in the CDR3. CDR1 and CDR2 from the germline V gene are MGHDK and SYGVNS. V lost 3 bases to trimming and J lost 6 bases, with 17 bases between them. This CDR3 reads CASSDSWRGQAGELFF. The CDR3 DNA reads TGTGCCAGCAGTGATTCTTGGAGAGGGCAAGCCGGGGAGCTGTTTTTT. The variable domain in full, with the rest retrieved from reference TRBV25-1 and TRBJ2-2, is EADIYQTPRYLVIGTGKKITLECSQTMGHDKMYWYQQDPGMELHLIHYSYGVNSTEKGDLSSESTVSRIRTEHFPLTLESARPSHTSQYLCASSDSWRGQAGELFFGEGSRLTVL.

In its sample, this clone was seen once. The rearrangement uses TRBV7-9 and TRBJ1-5; TRBD1 matches 10 bases. Germline V gives CDR1 SEHNR, CDR2 FQNEAQ (reference sequence). The ends lost 5 bases at V and 1 base at J; junction bases unmatched: 5. The CDR3 consists of 16 residues. The CDR3: CASSEDRGGSNQPQHF. CDR3 nucleotides: TGTGCCAGCAGCGAGGACAGGGGGGGGAGCAATCAGCCCCAGCATTTT.

This clone occurred a few times. The chain combines TRBV6-1 with TRBJ1-3; TRBD1 is a possible D gene (5 bases). V lost 2 bases, J lost 2 bases, and 10 bases lay in between. This CDR3 is 15 amino acids long. The germline V gene has CDR1 MNHNS and CDR2 SASEGT. The CDR3 loop is CASSEQGLTGNTIYF. In DNA, the CDR3 is TGTGCCAGCAGTGAACAGGGACTGACTGGAAACACCATATATTTT.

The V call is TRBV29-1, the J call TRBJ2-3; D is undetermined. V was shortened by 8 bases and J by 2 bases, with 11 bases between the two germline ends. Germline assignment: CDR1 SQVTM and CDR2 ANQGSEA. The CDR3 loop spans 12 amino acids. CDR3 in amino acids: CSFRTVTDTQYF. CDR3 nucleotides: TGCAGCTTTCGGACGGTCACAGATACGCAGTATTTT.

The chain is built from TRBV28 and TRBJ1-5; D not certain. V lost 4 bases to trimming and J lost 2 bases, with 15 bases between them. Germline assignment: CDR1 MDHEN and CDR2 SYDVKM. The CDR3 has 16 amino acids. For the CDR3, the DNA is TGTGCCAGCAGTTCCCTGCCCCGGTTAGGCAATCAGCCCCAGCATTTT. Its translation: CASSSLPRLGNQPQHF. The variable domain in full, completed from reference TRBV28 and TRBJ1-5, reads DVKVTQSSRYLVKRTGEKVFLECVQDMDHENMFWYRQDPGLGLRLIYFSYDVKMKEKGDIPEGYSVSREKKERFSLILESASTNQTSMYLCASSSLPRLGNQPQHFGDGTRLSIL.

This chain links TRBV28 with TRBJ1-2; tentatively, D is TRBD1 (6 bases). V was clipped by 3 bases and J by 6 bases, with 8 bases between them. CDR1 MDHEN and CDR2 SYDVKM come from the germline V gene. The CDR3 covers 12 residues. The CDR3 DNA follows: TGTGCCAGCAGTTTTCACAGGGATGGCTACACCTTC. Protein product: CASSFHRDGYTF.

The chain couples TRBV4-1 to TRBJ2-7; D is unclear. Germline V lookup: CDR1 MGHRA, CDR2 YSYEKL. V gave up 0 bases and J gave up 1 base, with 4 bases separating them. The length of the CDR3 is 13 residues. The DNA for the CDR3 is TGCGCCAGCAGCCAAGATATATCCTACGAGCAGTACTTC. It encodes CASSQDISYEQYF.

The chain recombines TRBV7-9 with TRBJ2-6; D perhaps matches TRBD1 (6 bases). V dropped 2 bases and J dropped 4 bases, with 18 bases sitting between them. From germline, CDR1 is SEHNR and CDR2 FQNEAQ (reference sequence). This CDR3 spans 18 amino acids. CDR3 DNA sequence: TGTGCCAGCAGCTTATCGCACGGGACAATTGAGGGGGCCAACGTCCTGACTTTC. Its translation: CASSLSHGTIEGANVLTF.